Below are 21 T cell receptor beta chains sequenced from a single sample in a study of response to subunit inactivated influenza vaccine. MiXCR was run by TCRdb on the RT-PCR reads, yielding one entry per CDR3 protein. This table has under 200,000 distinct CDR3 sequences, approximately 12% appearing once. Sequences were derived from CD8+ T cells sorted from PBMCs, sampled about 23 months after vaccination. All receptors come from a man between 50 and 69 years old who received an inactivated influenza vaccine.

There are a few counts of this clonotype. This rearrangement joins TRBV10-3 to TRBJ1-1, with D uncertain. Trimming shortened V by 2 bases and J by 7 bases, and 11 bases separated the two germline ends. The CDR3 length is 13 residues. Germline loops: CDR1 ENHRY, CDR2 SYGVKD. In DNA form, the CDR3 reads TGTGCCATCAGTGAGCGTGGGCACGGTGAAGCTTTCTTT. Its protein product is CAISERGHGEAFF.

The sample holds many counts of this clonotype. The chain has TRBV11-2 and TRBJ2-1; 7 bases align to TRBD2. Germline V gene sequence: CDR1 SGHAT, CDR2 FQNNGV. The CDR3 is 14 amino acids. Losses at the gene ends were 3 bases for V and 2 bases for J; bases not matched to a gene: 1. CDR3 loop: CASSLGTTYNEQFF. CDR3 nucleotides: TGTGCCAGCAGCTTGGGGACTACCTACAATGAGCAGTTCTTC.

The chain couples TRBV7-2 to TRBJ1-5, with a tentative D call TRBD1 (6 bases). V was trimmed by 8 bases and J by 6 bases, leaving 17 bases between them. Per the germline V gene, CDR1 is SGHTA and CDR2 is FQGNSA. The CDR3 is made up of 14 amino acids. The CDR3 nucleotides are TGTGCCAGCGTCTTTTACCGGGGGGCTCAGCCCCAGCATTTT. Protein product: CASVFYRGAQPQHF.

Only a few counts were recorded for this clonotype. V gene TRBV11-3 combines with J gene TRBJ2-1, with 14 nucleotides matching TRBD2. Trimming took 4 bases from V and 2 from J; bases not matched to a gene: 16. The CDR3 runs to 21 residues. The germline V gene encodes CDR1 SGHNT and CDR2 YENEEA. The CDR3 is CASSSRSTSGRARVTYNEQFF. The CDR3 DNA reads TGTGCCAGCAGCTCCCGATCGACTAGCGGGAGGGCCCGAGTCACCTACAATGAGCAGTTCTTC.

This clonotype has at least ten counts. The CDR3 spells CASSVLSGTYNEQFF. The CDR3 nucleotides are TGTGCCAGCAGTGTACTTAGCGGGACCTACAATGAGCAGTTCTTC. The chain couples TRBV2 to TRBJ2-1; 8 nucleotides line up with TRBD2. The length of the CDR3 is 15 residues. V gave up 4 bases and J gave up 2 bases; unmatched junction bases: 4. In germline, CDR1 is SNHLY, CDR2 FYNNEI.

This clonotype was counted a few times. The rearrangement joins TRBV4-3 to TRBJ1-2; D ambiguous. Trimming shortened V by 0 bases and J by 7 bases, and 18 bases separated the two germline ends. Germline V gene lookup returns CDR1 LGHNA and CDR2 YSLEER. This CDR3 is 16 amino acids long. CDR3 nucleotides: TGCGCCAGCAGCCAAGACCCCGGGAGGGTTGTCCGTGGCTACACCTTC. Residues: CASSQDPGRVVRGYTF.

This clonotype was observed many times. The chain employs TRBV4-2 and TRBJ2-7, with 7 bases lining up with TRBD1. This CDR3 has 14 amino acids. CDR1 is LGHNA, CDR2 YNFKEQ, per germline. The junction had 3 bases not matched to a gene; V was cut back by 3 bases and J by 1 base. The CDR3 coding sequence is TGTGCCAGCAGCCAGGGGGACAGATCCTACGAGCAGTACTTC. Residues: CASSQGDRSYEQYF.

The chain couples TRBV7-6 to TRBJ1-1; D gene unclear. The CDR3 length is 13 residues. With 7 bases removed from V and 6 bases from J, the gap between germline ends came to 15 bases. The V gene's germline CDR1 is SGHVS and CDR2 FNYEAQ. The CDR3, as DNA: TGTGCCAGCACCCCCCTAGAGGGCTCTGAAGCTTTCTTT. It translates to CASTPLEGSEAFF.

This clonotype has more than one count but fewer than ten. The chain joins TRBV20-1 to TRBJ2-7; D may be TRBD2 (5 bases). CDR1 and CDR2 from the germline V gene are DFQATT and SNEGSKA (reference sequence). The CDR3 is 12 residues long. With 2 bases removed from V and 3 bases from J, the gap between germline ends came to 8 bases. The CDR3 reads CSARSRGYEQYF. For the CDR3, the DNA is TGCAGTGCTAGATCCCGGGGCTACGAGCAGTACTTC.

This clonotype was detected many times. The chain links TRBV27 to TRBJ2-3; D uncertain. Per the germline V gene, CDR1 is MNHEY and CDR2 is SMNVEV (reference sequence). This CDR3 has 13 amino acids. V gave up 3 bases and J gave up 1 base, with 5 bases separating them. The CDR3 DNA sequence: TGTGCCAGCAGTTTGGTTGGCACAGATACGCAGTATTTT. Translating it yields CASSLVGTDTQYF.

CDR3 in DNA: TGCAGTGCTGATCTCTCCTACGAGCAGTACTTC. This translates into CSADLSYEQYF. V gene TRBV20-1 combines with J gene TRBJ2-7; D remains ambiguous. Trimming left V 5 bases short and J 0 bases short, with 5 bases between. In germline, CDR1 is DFQATT, CDR2 SNEGSKA (reference sequence). The CDR3 has 11 residues.

This clonotype turned up a few times. J is TRBJ1-1 and V is TRBV9; D ambiguous. Trimming stripped 2 bases from V and 4 bases from J, with 9 bases between. The germline V gene encodes CDR1 SGDLS and CDR2 YYNGEE. The CDR3 spans 13 residues. CDR3 amino acids: CASSVAVGTEAFF. The CDR3 DNA reads as TGTGCCAGCAGCGTGGCGGTCGGCACTGAAGCTTTCTTT. Drawing the rest from reference TRBV9 and TRBJ1-1, the complete variable domain is DSGVTQTPKHLITATGQRVTLRCSPRSGDLSVYWYQQSLDQGLQFLIQYYNGEERAKGNILERFSAQQFPDLHSELNLSSLELGDSALYFCASSVAVGTEAFFGQGTRLTVV.

This clonotype is judged large (0.1 to 1%). J is TRBJ2-1 and V is TRBV20-1; 8 bases agree with TRBD2. Germline CDR1 DFQATT, CDR2 SNEGSKA (reference sequence). The trim removed 5 bases at V and 3 bases at J, leaving 6 bases unmatched. The CDR3 runs 14 residues. The CDR3 nucleotides read TGCAGTGCTGTACCGGGACTAGACTACAATGAGCAGTTCTTC. It translates to CSAVPGLDYNEQFF.

In its sample, this clonotype was seen many times. This chain connects TRBV18 to TRBJ2-7; 12 positions match TRBD2. The CDR3 totals 18 residues. Per the germline V gene, CDR1 is KGHSH and CDR2 is LQKENI. Trimming cost V 2 bases and J 3 bases; bases outside gene matches: 11. CDR3 nucleotide sequence: TGTGCCAGCTCACCATCTAGCGGGAGGGATGCATTCATCTACGAGCAGTACTTC. Translated, it gives CASSPSSGRDAFIYEQYF.

The chain links TRBV20-1 to TRBJ2-5; weak D call: TRBD2 (6 bases). V was pared by 5 bases and J by 2 bases, with 12 bases between. Germline V gene lookup returns CDR1 DFQATT and CDR2 SNEGSKA (reference sequence). The CDR3 is made up of 13 amino acids. CDR3 coding DNA: TGCAGTGCTCCCGGGACTTTACAAGAGACCCAGTACTTC. Protein product: CSAPGTLQETQYF.

The rearrangement links TRBV4-3 to TRBJ2-5; D is tentatively TRBD1 or TRBD2 (5 bases each). The CDR3 consists of 14 residues. The germline gives CDR1 LGHNA, CDR2 YSLEER. V was cut by 1 base and J by 2 bases, with 8 bases left in between. Written as DNA, the CDR3 is TGCGCCAGCAGCCAAGGGGACGGGCAAGAGACCCAGTACTTC. It is translated as CASSQGDGQETQYF.

V usage is TRBV29-1 and J usage is TRBJ1-1, with TRBD1 matching over 9 bases. Germline V gives CDR1 SQVTM, CDR2 ANQGSEA. The CDR3 spans 11 residues. V shed 4 bases, J shed 8 bases, and the junction held 2 bases outside the gene matches. The CDR3 nucleotides read TGCAGCGTTGTGGGACAGGGCGAAGCTTTCTTT. Amino acid sequence: CSVVGQGEAFF.

This clonotype was seen at least ten times. This sequence joins TRBV4-3 and TRBJ2-1; the match to TRBD2 covers 8 bases. The CDR3 is made up of 17 amino acids. Germline-derived CDR1 and CDR2 are LGHNA and YSLEER. Losses at the gene ends were 2 bases for V and 4 bases for J; bases not matched to a gene: 10. The CDR3, as DNA: TGCGCCAGCAGCCAAAGGGATAGCGGGGTGACTTACAATGAGCAGTTCTTC. It yields the protein CASSQRDSGVTYNEQFF.

This clonotype was counted only a few times. J is TRBJ2-6 and V is TRBV6-1; the D is unclear. Deletions cut 4 bases from V and 0 bases from J, with 7 bases between. The CDR3 is made up of 15 amino acids. CDR1 and CDR2 (germline): MNHNS, SASEGT. The CDR3 region has the DNA TGTGCCAGCAGTGTGGGATTCTCTGGGGCCAACGTCCTGACTTTC. It is translated as CASSVGFSGANVLTF.

This clonotype has a count of ten or more. The chain has TRBV28 and TRBJ2-7; TRBD2 aligns across 12 bases. The V gene's germline CDR1 is MDHEN and CDR2 SYDVKM. Germline trimming cut 6 bases from V and 3 bases from J; bases unmatched to any gene: 6. This CDR3 is built from 15 residues. Written as DNA, the CDR3 is TGTGCCAGCAGACCCTGGACTAGCGGGATCTACGAGCAGTACTTC. Translating it yields CASRPWTSGIYEQYF.

In this sample, this clonotype turned up a few times. The chain employs TRBV27 and TRBJ1-1; D is perhaps TRBD1 (6 bases). The CDR3 length is 12 residues. Trimming left V 3 bases short and J 8 bases short, with 10 bases between. The germline gives CDR1 MNHEY, CDR2 SMNVEV (reference sequence). CDR3 in amino acids: CASSFPGGEAFF. The CDR3 DNA follows: TGTGCCAGCAGTTTCCCCGGGGGCGAAGCTTTCTTT.